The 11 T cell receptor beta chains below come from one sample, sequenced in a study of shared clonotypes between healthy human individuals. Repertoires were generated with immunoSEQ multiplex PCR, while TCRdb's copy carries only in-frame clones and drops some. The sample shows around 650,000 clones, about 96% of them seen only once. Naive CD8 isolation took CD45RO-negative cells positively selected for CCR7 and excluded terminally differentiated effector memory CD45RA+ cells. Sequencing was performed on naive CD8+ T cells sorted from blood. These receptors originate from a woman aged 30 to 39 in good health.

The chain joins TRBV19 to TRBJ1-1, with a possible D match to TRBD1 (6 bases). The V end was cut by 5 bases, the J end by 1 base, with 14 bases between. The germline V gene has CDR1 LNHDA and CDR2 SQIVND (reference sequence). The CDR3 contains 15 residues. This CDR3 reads CASSARTEENTEAFF. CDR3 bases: TGTGCCAGTAGTGCGCGGACAGAAGAGAACACTGAAGCTTTCTTT.

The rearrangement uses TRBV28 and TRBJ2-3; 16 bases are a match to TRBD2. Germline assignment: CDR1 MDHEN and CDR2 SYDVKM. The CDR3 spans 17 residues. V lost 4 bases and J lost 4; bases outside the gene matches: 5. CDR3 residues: CASSWDGTSGRADTQYF. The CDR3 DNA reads TGTGCCAGCAGTTGGGATGGGACTAGCGGGAGGGCAGATACGCAGTATTTT.

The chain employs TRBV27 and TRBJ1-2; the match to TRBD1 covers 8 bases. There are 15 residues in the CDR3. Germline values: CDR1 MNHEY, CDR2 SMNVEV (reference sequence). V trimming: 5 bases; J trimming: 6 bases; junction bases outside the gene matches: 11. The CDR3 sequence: CASSLDRGALNGYTF. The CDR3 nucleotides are TGTGCCAGCAGTCTCGACAGGGGTGCCCTGAATGGCTACACCTTC.

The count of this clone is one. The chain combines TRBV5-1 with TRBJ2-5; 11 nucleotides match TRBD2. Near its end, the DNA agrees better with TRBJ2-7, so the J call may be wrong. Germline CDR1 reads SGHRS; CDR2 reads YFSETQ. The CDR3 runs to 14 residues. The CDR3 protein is CASSLTSGTYEQYF. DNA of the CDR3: TGCGCCAGCAGCCTGACTAGCGGGACCTACGAGCAGTACTTC.

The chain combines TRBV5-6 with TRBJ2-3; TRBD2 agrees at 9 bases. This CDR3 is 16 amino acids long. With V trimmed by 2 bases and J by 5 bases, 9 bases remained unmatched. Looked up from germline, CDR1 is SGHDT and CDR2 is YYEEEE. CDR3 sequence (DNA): TGTGCCAGCAGCTTTAGCGGGAGTAGGGCAGGAGATACGCAGTATTTT. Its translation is CASSFSGSRAGDTQYF.

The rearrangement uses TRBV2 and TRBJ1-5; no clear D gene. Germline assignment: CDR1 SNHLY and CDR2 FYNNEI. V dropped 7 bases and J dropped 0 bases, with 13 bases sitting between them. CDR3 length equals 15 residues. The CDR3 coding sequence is TGTGCCAGCACCCCGCGGCTGAATAGCAATCAGCCCCAGCATTTT. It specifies CASTPRLNSNQPQHF.

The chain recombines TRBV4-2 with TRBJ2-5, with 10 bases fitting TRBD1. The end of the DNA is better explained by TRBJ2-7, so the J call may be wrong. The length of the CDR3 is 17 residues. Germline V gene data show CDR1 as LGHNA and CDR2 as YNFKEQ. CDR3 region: CASSQAVGQGNVYEQYF. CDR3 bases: TGTGCCAGCAGCCAAGCCGTGGGACAGGGGAACGTATACGAGCAGTACTTC.

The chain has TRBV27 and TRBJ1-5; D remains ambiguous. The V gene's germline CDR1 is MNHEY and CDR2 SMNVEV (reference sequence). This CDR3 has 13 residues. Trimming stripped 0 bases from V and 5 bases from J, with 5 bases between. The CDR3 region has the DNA TGTGCCAGCAGTTTATCAGTGGATCAGCCCCAGCATTTT. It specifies CASSLSVDQPQHF.

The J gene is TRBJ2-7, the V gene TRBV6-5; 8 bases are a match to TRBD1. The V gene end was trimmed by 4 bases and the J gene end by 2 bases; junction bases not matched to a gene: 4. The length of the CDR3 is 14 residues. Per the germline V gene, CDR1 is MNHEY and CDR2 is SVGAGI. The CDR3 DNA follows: TGTGCCAGCAGTTCGACAGGGGAAACCTACGAGCAGTACTTC. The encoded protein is CASSSTGETYEQYF.

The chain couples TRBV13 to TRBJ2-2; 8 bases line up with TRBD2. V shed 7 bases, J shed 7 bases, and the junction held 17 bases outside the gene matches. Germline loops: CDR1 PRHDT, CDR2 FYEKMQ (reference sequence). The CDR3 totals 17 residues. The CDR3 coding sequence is TGTGCCAGCATCAAAGCAACTGAGCGGGAGTCCGTCGGGGAGCTGTTTTTT. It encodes CASIKATERESVGELFF.

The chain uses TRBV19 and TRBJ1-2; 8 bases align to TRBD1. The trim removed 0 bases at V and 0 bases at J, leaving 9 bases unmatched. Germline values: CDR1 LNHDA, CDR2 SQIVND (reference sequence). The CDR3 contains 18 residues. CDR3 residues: CASSIDLETGDSNYGYTF. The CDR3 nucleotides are TGTGCCAGTAGTATAGATCTCGAGACAGGGGACTCTAACTATGGCTACACCTTC.